Listed below are T cell receptor beta chains from one sample, sequenced in a study of T cell repertoires in cytomegalovirus infection. TCRdb re-derived calls from the reads in MiXCR, one entry per CDR3 protein. The sample consists of some 77,000 distinct CDR3 sequences, 3.7% of them appearing once. Sequencing was carried out using PBMCs. Every receptor here comes from a human donor in good health (CMV status not recorded). Some clones in this sample may be carry-over from other donors' samples. CDR3s leave out the opening cysteine and the closing phenylalanine or tryptophan. Each record gives: J gene, V gene, clone size, CDR3 protein. Size is stated as once, few, many, or a class for an expanded clone.

j_call: TRBJ2-1; v_call: TRBV12-3/TRBV12-4; clone_size: many; cdr3_aa: ASSLALGQGTYNEQF
j_call: TRBJ1-1; v_call: TRBV7-9; clone_size: many; cdr3_aa: ASSFPGQTVNTEAF
j_call: TRBJ1-1; v_call: TRBV6-2/TRBV6-3; clone_size: many; cdr3_aa: ASSYSTSKGFYTEAF
j_call: TRBJ2-2; v_call: TRBV7-2; clone_size: many; cdr3_aa: ASSHFPGVGSTGELF
j_call: TRBJ2-1; v_call: TRBV6-2/TRBV6-3; clone_size: many; cdr3_aa: ASSYGSTGGYNEQF
j_call: TRBJ1-5; v_call: TRBV20-1; clone_size: many; cdr3_aa: SASSEARARLSQPQH
j_call: TRBJ2-1; v_call: TRBV7-2; clone_size: many; cdr3_aa: ASSLAHEQF
j_call: TRBJ1-5; v_call: TRBV7-2; clone_size: many; cdr3_aa: ASSLGQGMYQPQH
j_call: TRBJ1-5; v_call: TRBV6-2/TRBV6-3; clone_size: few; cdr3_aa: ASSTGQAHQPQH
j_call: TRBJ1-6; v_call: TRBV6-5; clone_size: many; cdr3_aa: ASSSTRLYNSPLH
j_call: TRBJ1-1; v_call: TRBV12-3/TRBV12-4; clone_size: many; cdr3_aa: ASSIRGSATEAF